The clone carrying this T cell receptor (beta chain) was seen only once. This sample is drawn from a study of blood T cell repertoires in COVID-19. For the study at large: Samples taken during acute and convalescent COVID-19 were collected in the United States, Italy and Spain.

TCRdb's table, derived via immunoSEQ multiplex PCR, lists solely in-frame clones and lacks some. The sample carries about 250,000 clones, around 83% recorded once. This CDR3 has 14 residues. CDR1 is MGHDK, CDR2 SYGVNS, per germline. With 8 bases removed from V and 8 bases from J, the gap between germline ends came to 18 bases. This chain uses TRBV25-1 with TRBJ1-4, with a weak D call TRBD1 (6 bases). Sample: peripheral blood. This clonotype was sampled from a man older than 75 with acute or convalescent COVID-19. The CDR3 DNA sequence: TGTGCCAGCGGCAGCGGGGGCGGGAGCGAAAAACTGTTTTTT. Translated: CASGSGGGSEKLFF.